This TCR beta chain was sequenced for a study of blood T cell repertoires in COVID-19. Study context: Nucleic acid was either cDNA or gDNA, and it came from T cells, B-cell-depleted T cells, or PBMCs.

The germline gives CDR1 SEHNR, CDR2 FQNEAQ (reference sequence). The CDR3 extends over 14 amino acids. V was cut by 4 bases and J by 7 bases, with 11 bases left in between. Here immunoSEQ multiplex PCR was the method, and the copy in TCRdb shows in-frame clones only, minus some. In the table there are 90,000 or so clones, 80% to 90% of which are singletons. The chain employs TRBV7-9 and TRBJ1-6; TRBD1 is a possible D gene (6 bases). The sample consisted of peripheral blood. This TCR was recovered from a man aged 55-75 years with acute or convalescent COVID-19. The CDR3 nucleotides read TGTGCCAGCAGCTCTACAGGGTTAAATTCACCCCTCCACTTT. Translated, it gives CASSSTGLNSPLHF.